A single T cell receptor beta chain is shown here with its context. In this sample, this clone turned up once. The target of this receptor is not known. Base qualities are not at hand, and no much larger clone is one base apart. In total, around 600 healthy bone marrow donors made up the cohort. At the time of sampling, every cohort member was nominally healthy, though immune exposures that went unrecorded were likely present. The donor tested CMV seropositive, placing the donor among the 250 to 300 seropositive members of the cohort. A peripheral blood sample was provided by each donor, and peripheral blood mononuclear cells were used for TCR beta sequencing. Genomic DNA extraction from the blood cell samples was performed with the Qiagen DNeasy Blood Extraction Kit. The germline V gene gives CDR1 as ENHRY and CDR2 as SYGVKD. Reading from cysteine to phenylalanine, the CDR3 counts 17 amino acids. The CDR3 DNA has 51 bases and is translated from base 1. Here V drops 6 bases and J drops 1 base, and the junction holds 9 bases not matched to any gene.

This sample is part of a study of cytomegalovirus exposure and HLA in healthy donors (dated by TCRdb to about 2017). For the study in its entirety: An earlier analysis of around 600 of the donors reported about 250 Gb of sequence data and some 100 million unique TCR beta sequences from roughly 180 million T cells. Roughly 300 gigabases of sequencing data and roughly 80 million unique TCR sequences made up an early release that covered nearly 650 HLA-typed donors. The genetic ancestry cluster associated with self-reported Caucasian donors included around four fifths of the roughly 410 genotyped donors. The study aimed to test whether signatures of past pathogen exposure could be identified by cataloging public T cell receptors. The T cell repertoires of 666 subjects were profiled by immunosequencing and related to cytomegalovirus serostatus. Besides the first cohort of 666 subjects, a separate validation cohort made up of 120 different subjects was used. High-throughput TCR immunosequencing, statistical association of individual TCRs with disease status, and machine learning were combined to predict cytomegalovirus infection status. A later analysis re-analyzed previously published TCR beta repertoires from approximately 670 donors and added high-resolution HLA genotyping to study TCR occurrence patterns. Rather than using new phenotypic data, the later analysis identified candidate immune exposures from TCR beta sequences and from how often those sequences occurred across donors. In an earlier analysis of 500 to 650 of the donors, high-throughput TCR beta sequencing was used to judge whether each TCR beta V gene segment behaved as functional or pseudogenic. Donor age, sex, ethnicity and CMV serostatus were compiled together with the repertoire data. A later genetic analysis used genome-wide SNP genotypes for about 65% of the roughly 700 donors, treating that subset as a discovery cohort. Every discovery cohort repertoire had been produced on one sequencing platform. Both class I and class II loci were covered by HLA typing, at four-digit resolution. Typing coverage differed by locus: A, B, C, DRB1 and DQB1 were typed in about 620-630 donors, DQA1 in about 560, DPA1 in around 610, and DPB1 in approximately 450. Roughly five DR-DQ haplotypes were treated as single units for association and clustering because of strong linkage in the cohort. Among some 400 genotyped donors of the cohort, an average of about 240,000 unique TCR beta nucleotide sequences were sequenced per donor, roughly 20% of them non-productive. Summary of the overall study and its limitations: Immune exposure information for the cohort was limited to CMV serostatus. Seventeen rarely observed V segments, including chromosome 9 orphons, were excluded from the earlier analysis of several hundred of the donors because counts were too low. According to a later genetic analysis, donors in an Asian-associated ancestry cluster had fewer N-insertions in productive TCRs than the roughly 670-donor mean. Because the 87-base-pair reads could not distinguish some IMGT-functional V segments, including TRBV6-2 and TRBV6-3, those segments were excluded. A later analysis found that HLA-associated TCR beta chains were more clonally expanded and had lower generation probabilities than equally common non-associated chains. Because HLA typing was unavailable for some donors at each locus, only the typed subset was used in association tests. In an earlier analysis of more than 500 of the donors, most TCR beta V segments appeared in productive rearrangements about 90% or about 30% of the time, broadly matching IMGT annotations. A cluster of highly shared sequence variants was judged likely to be a technical artifact of the sequencing pipeline. It was suggested by the authors that the approach could potentially be generalized to other disease states and immunological phenotypes. At a false discovery rate of 0.05, a later analysis linked about 17,000 TCR beta sequences to specific HLA alleles. In a later analysis, several top co-occurrence clusters were reported to appear linked to parvovirus B19, influenza, CMV and Epstein-Barr virus. The classifier was reported to diagnose cytomegalovirus status with high specificity and sensitivity in both the original cohort and the validation cohort. In a later analysis, most CMV-associated TCR beta chains were found to appear HLA-restricted, with HLA associations seemingly driven largely by CMV exposure. Across donors, most TCR sequences were observed very rarely, whereas some public TCRs were present in many individuals. A further reported finding was that TCR beta sequences accurately predicted the HLA-A and HLA-B alleles for most subjects in the first cohort. Linkage disequilibrium might explain the correlated functional status among segregating V segments, but an unknown experimental factor could not be excluded. Sequencing depth was assumed to be roughly uniform across donors in the presence/absence analyses, though that assumption may not hold. A later analysis found that TCR association rates varied across HLA loci, with DRB1 alleles showing the most associated TCRs and HLA-C alleles the fewest. In vitro tests confirmed that a few of the cytomegalovirus-associated TCR beta chains recognize cytomegalovirus antigens. The study listed 164 TCR beta chains as associated with cytomegalovirus. Only TCR beta chains were sequenced in this cohort, and the absence of alpha or paired-chain data limited detectable features. An association between a missense DCLRE1C variant and V-gene and J-gene trimming of TCR beta chains was found in a later genetic analysis and replicated in an independent cohort. When HLA alleles, especially DR and DQ, strongly co-occurred, TCR associations were difficult to assign to individual alleles.

Receptor libraries were prepared by the immunoSEQ multiplex PCR assay. The multiplex PCR relied on a mix of 60 forward primers for TCR Vbeta segments and 13 reverse primers for TCR Jbeta segments. The CDR3 region of rearranged TCR beta genes was amplified from genomic DNA with a multiplex PCR assay. The amplified TCR beta libraries were sequenced on the Illumina HiSeq System as 87-base-pair reads. In the source study's methods: In a later analysis, 80 million or so unique TCR beta chains were counted across the 500 to 850 repertoires, and roughly 11 million of these chains were shared by at least two donors. Raw reads were error-corrected and collapsed into unique sequences by a nearest-neighbor algorithm in which closely related sequences were merged to remove PCR and sequencing errors. CDR3 sequences were aligned to IMGT reference sequences to assign V, D and J gene segments. For a sequence to be retained, a match of at least six nucleotides to both a V gene segment and a J gene segment was required. Rearrangements were called productive when the CDR3 lacked stop codons and stayed in frame with V and J; all others were non-productive. CDR3 was defined by IMGT convention, running from the second conserved V-encoded cysteine to the conserved J-encoded phenylalanine. Sequences without an unambiguous match to a single V gene segment were excluded from the earlier analysis of several hundred of the donors. In an earlier analysis of some 590 of the donors, V segments were called functional above 56.7% productive rearrangements and were called segregating when the between-donor standard deviation exceeded 5%. A statistical classification framework was developed to diagnose cytomegalovirus status using the catalog of TCR beta chain sequences. A later analysis assigned V and J genes by comparing TCR nucleotide sequences with IMGT/GENE-DB human TR gene sequences. In a later analysis, CDR3 sequences and most-parsimonious VDJ recombination scenarios were assigned using the TCRdist pipeline. In a later analysis, every TCR beta chain was defined by the combination of its CDR3 amino acid sequence and its V-gene family, and reads without a unique V-gene family were dropped. A later analysis removed nearly 600 highly shared, low-generation-probability nucleotide sequences to deal with suspected cross-contamination and a sequencing artifact. For each public chain, a later analysis derived a clonal expansion index from normalized ranks of inferred template counts within each repertoire. Generation probabilities in a later analysis came from a VDJ recombination model fitted to out-of-frame rearrangements, and those results were checked against IGoR. In a later analysis, hypergeometric tests were used to score TCR-TCR, TCR-HLA and TCR-CMV co-occurrence, with a repertoire-size bias correction applied to TCR pairs. A later analysis estimated false discovery rates by permuting HLA or CMV assignments 20 times. A later analysis grouped co-occurring TCRs with DBSCAN, adding TCRdist sequence similarity when clustering within HLA-allele-positive subsets. Co-occurrence clustering excluded repertoires with fewer than 30,000 or more than 120,000 public chains, plus five with anomalous nucleotide sharing. Drawn from immuneACCESS, this table holds only the in-frame rearrangements with V and J called that TCRdb kept. Clones are partly lost; checked studies trace under half to an unresolved V gene and leave the rest unexplained. The V and J calls and clone size come from that table; D and trimming were worked out from the DNA. The table for this sample lists 150,000 to 200,000 clones; around 75% of them were counted only once. The ten largest clonotypes hold under 7% of the sample.

Recombination connected TRBV10-3 to TRBJ2-6, with 7 middle bases fitting TRBD1. This TCR was recovered from a woman aged 25 to 39 in good health and CMV-seropositive. Sequenced sample: PBMCs. The CDR3 corresponds to CAIRTGTVRSGANVLTF. The nucleotide sequence is given as TGTGCCATCAGAACCGGGACAGTTAGGTCTGGGGCCAACGTCCTGACTTTC.